One sample yielded the 13 T cell receptor beta chains listed below, sequenced in a study of cytomegalovirus exposure and HLA in healthy donors. Assay used: immunoSEQ multiplex PCR; TCRdb lists only in-frame clones, some missing. The profile shows approximately 220,000 clones, approximately 90% of them singletons. Specimen: PBMCs. The receptors derive from a man between 18 and 35 years old in good health and CMV-seronegative.

This clone was observed once. The chain employs TRBV18 and TRBJ2-7; unclear D gene. Trimming removed 5 bases at V and 6 bases at J, with 8 bases between. Germline-derived CDR1 and CDR2 are KGHSH and LQKENI. This CDR3 contains 11 residues. The CDR3 DNA reads TGTGCCAGCTCATACCTAAGCGAGCAGTACTTC. Protein sequence: CASSYLSEQYF.

This chain uses TRBV6-1 with TRBJ2-2; 9 bases agree with TRBD2. V shed 4 bases, J shed 7 bases, and the junction held 4 bases outside the gene matches. From germline, CDR1 is MNHNS and CDR2 SASEGT. The CDR3 has 14 residues. The CDR3 reads CASSGGRGIGELFF. Written as DNA, the CDR3 is TGTGCCAGCAGTGGCGGGAGGGGCATCGGGGAGCTGTTTTTT.

This chain links TRBV6-6 with TRBJ2-3, with TRBD2 identical over 10 bases. The CDR3 totals 15 residues. V trimming: 2 bases; J trimming: 4 bases; junction bases outside the gene matches: 3. In germline, CDR1 is MNHNY, CDR2 SVGAGI (reference sequence). The CDR3 spells CASSYTSGEADTQYF. CDR3 coding DNA: TGTGCCAGCAGTTACACTAGCGGGGAGGCAGATACGCAGTATTTT.

The rearrangement links TRBV28 to TRBJ1-2; no reliable D call. CDR1 and CDR2 from the germline V gene are MDHEN and SYDVKM. There are 13 residues in the CDR3. V lost 5 bases and J lost 8, with 15 bases in between. CDR3 sequence: CASSLRRMGGYTF. CDR3 coding DNA: TGTGCCAGCAGTCTCAGAAGGATGGGCGGCTACACCTTC.

The V and J genes are TRBV9 and TRBJ1-2; 7 bases map to TRBD1. Germline loops: CDR1 SGDLS, CDR2 YYNGEE. J lost 5 bases, V lost 3 bases, and 16 bases had no gene match. CDR3 length equals 17 residues. CDR3 DNA: TGTGCCAGCAGCGCGAGCAACCAATCGGGACAGAAGTATGGCTACACCTTC. It yields the protein CASSASNQSGQKYGYTF.

The genes are TRBV6-5 and TRBJ1-2, with D maybe TRBD1 (5 bases). There are 14 residues in the CDR3. V was clipped by 0 bases and J by 10 bases, with 15 bases between them. Germline V gene data show CDR1 as MNHEY and CDR2 as SVGAGI. The CDR3 DNA sequence: TGTGCCAGCAGTTACTCGAATCCGGGGGGGGACTACACCTTC. Amino acid sequence: CASSYSNPGGDYTF.

This clone was found once. The chain combines TRBV29-1 with TRBJ1-2; 12 positions match TRBD1. Germline assignment: CDR1 SQVTM and CDR2 ANQGSEA. This CDR3 is 16 amino acids long. Trimming removed 6 bases from V and 3 bases from J; junction bases left unmatched: 11. The CDR3 bases are TGCAGCGTCCGACCGGGACAGGGGGCGGTCTACTATGGCTACACCTTC. It specifies CSVRPGQGAVYYGYTF.

The DNA for the CDR3 is TGTGCCAGCAGCGTATGGACTAGCGAGACTTCGAATGAGCAGTTCTTC. It translates to CASSVWTSETSNEQFF. The chain uses TRBV9 and TRBJ2-1; the match to TRBD2 covers 9 bases. CDR1 is SGDLS and CDR2 is YYNGEE in the germline V gene. This CDR3 is built from 16 residues. Unmatched junction bases numbered 9, after V lost 1 base and J lost 7 bases.

The rearrangement joins TRBV10-1 to TRBJ1-1; 7 bases fit TRBD1. This CDR3 is built from 17 residues. The junction had 8 bases not matched to a gene; V was cut back by 0 bases and J by 1 base. Per germline, CDR1 WNHNN and CDR2 SYGVQD (reference sequence). The CDR3 is CASSESTIDRANTEAFF. The CDR3 DNA sequence: TGCGCCAGCAGTGAGTCCACGATCGACAGGGCGAACACTGAAGCTTTCTTT.

The count of this clone is one. The V gene is TRBV25-1, the J gene TRBJ1-4, with D perhaps TRBD1 (5 bases). Trimming shortened V by 6 bases and J by 7 bases, and 12 bases separated the two germline ends. In germline, CDR1 is MGHDK, CDR2 SYGVNS. The CDR3 length is 13 residues. CDR3 amino acids: CASRMIQGEKLFF. DNA of the CDR3: TGTGCCAGCAGAATGATTCAGGGTGAAAAACTGTTTTTT.

The gene calls are TRBV4-2 and TRBJ2-1; 7 bases are shared with TRBD2. The CDR3 consists of 17 residues. The J segment lost 3 bases and the V segment lost 0 bases, leaving 8 bases of the junction unmatched. Per germline, CDR1 LGHNA and CDR2 YNFKEQ. DNA for the CDR3: TGTGCCAGCAGCCAAGAGGGGGGTCTAGCGGTCTACAATGAGCAGTTCTTC. It specifies CASSQEGGLAVYNEQFF.

V usage is TRBV28 and J usage is TRBJ1-2; unclear D gene. CDR1 is MDHEN, CDR2 SYDVKM, per germline. V shed 5 bases and J shed 4 bases, with 8 bases lying between them. This CDR3 has 12 amino acids. CDR3 protein: CASSVGSYGYTF. The CDR3 DNA follows: TGTGCCAGCAGTGTAGGGAGCTATGGCTACACCTTC.

The chain has TRBV28 and TRBJ2-3, with 10 bases matching TRBD1. Germline-derived CDR1 and CDR2 are MDHEN and SYDVKM. V trimming: 5 bases; J trimming: 5 bases; junction bases outside the gene matches: 7. CDR3 length: 15 amino acids. The CDR3 loop is CASSHGQGEGDTQYF. The DNA for the CDR3 is TGTGCCAGCAGTCACGGACAGGGGGAAGGAGATACGCAGTATTTT.